This T cell receptor (beta chain) was recorded in a study of regulatory T cells in long-lasting Graves disease (TCRdb year 2021). Notes on the research overall: To count as having persistent Graves' disease, a patient had to have received antithyroid drug treatment for over 5 years with TSH receptor autoantibodies remaining persistently positive. This study used TCR sequencing and RNA sequencing of peripheral blood to compare persistent Graves' disease patients against newly diagnosed Graves' disease patients. The study was registered as a clinical trial and conducted in China. TCR sequencing covered 13 persistent and 20 newly diagnosed Graves' disease patients, some 35 samples in total. Antithyroid drugs had been taken for approximately 10 years on average by persistent Graves' disease patients in the clinical cohort.

This clonotype appeared a few times. What antigen it recognizes has not been identified. No much larger clone is present one base from it, and per-base qualities are unavailable. The library was obtained by multiplex PCR. Sequenced on an Illumina HiSeq 4000. iRepertoire HTBI primers and Arm-PCR amplification of CDR3 regions were used to construct TCR beta libraries. PCR products were gel purified before sequencing. The authors' analysis ran thus. Across samples, approximately 68 TRBV and 13 to 15 TRBJ segments were identified and used for gene usage analysis of CDR3 amino acid clonotypes. Filtered high-quality paired reads were merged into contigs using COPE and FqMerger. BLAST was used to align contigs to IMGT TRBV, TRBD and TRBJ reference genes, and CDR3 was defined according to IMGT. Any clonotype with a frequency above 0.1% was counted as a highly expanded clone. Shannon entropy served as the measure of repertoire diversity, while the Gini coefficient captured V-J evenness. A clonotype was considered public if more than one individual shared it. Clones were called with MiXCR by TCRdb after fastp trimmed the public reads at Q25, and only in-frame beta chains were retained. One record per CDR3 amino acid sequence lists the most common genes and DNA. The V and J calls were determined by TCRdb, not by the authors. Recorded for this sample are over 650,000 distinct CDR3 sequences; about 32% of them occurred a single time. Around 40% of the sample is held by the ten biggest clonotypes.

The CDR3 has 15 amino acids, counting the end cysteine and phenylalanine. The retained sequence is limited to the CDR3, 45 bases, with the frame set at the first base. V is reduced by 6 bases and J by 5 bases, leaving a spacing of 19 bases between them. CDR1 and CDR2 are drawn from the germline V gene: MDHEN, SYDVKM. The time point label, read with the paper, signifies: persistent/refractory GD, antithyroid drugs over 5 years with positive TRAb. For both TCR sequencing and RNA sequencing, RNA was extracted from PBMCs using TRIzol. The diagnosis of Graves' disease followed American Thyroid Association guidelines. Patients for the study were recruited at an endocrinology department in Xi'an, China. From each patient, approximately 9.9 milliliters of peripheral blood was collected into an EDTA anticoagulant tube. PBMCs were isolated by Ficoll Paque Plus density gradient separation without further T cell sorting. An Agilent 2100 Bioanalyzer and agarose gel were used to check RNA quality, and a NanoDrop 2000 was used to measure RNA concentration.

What the authors observed across the whole study: Persistent patients shared more public clonotypes among themselves (under 3,000) than newly diagnosed patients did (approximately 970). The authors noted that the small sample size was a limitation that may lower accuracy. The study examined only peripheral blood because the primary lesion, thyroid tissue, could not be accessed. Lower TCR Shannon entropy and fewer highly expanded clones were observed in persistent Graves' disease patients than in newly diagnosed patients, which suggested clonal expansion. Sequencing and analysis were limited to the TCR beta chain. Persistent disease showed preferential use of TRBV28, TRBJ1-2 and TRBJ2-5, whereas newly diagnosed disease favored TRBV20-1 and TRBJ2-1.

The sequence came from a female donor with Graves disease. The specimen was peripheral blood mononuclear cells (PBMCs), collected when the disease was refractory, from a patient treated with antithyroid drugs. The chain couples TRBV28 to TRBJ1-2, with a tentative D gene TRBD1 over 6 matching bases. The DNA sequence is given as TGTGCCAGCAGCATCGGGGGAGGGGGTGATTATGGCTACACCTTC. This translates into CASSIGGGGDYGYTF.